This T cell receptor (beta chain) was recovered during a study of shared clonotypes between healthy human individuals. Looking at the study overall: Researchers assigned three CD4 naive, three CD4 memory, two CD8 naive and one CD8 memory plate to each donor.

The CDR3 has 14 amino acids. The V end lost 3 bases, the J end lost 5 bases, and 14 bases lay between the germline ends. Germline CDR1 is SGHRS and CDR2 is YFSETQ. Every subset had its genomic DNA shared out evenly among several immunoSEQ plates. TCRdb's table, derived via immunoSEQ multiplex PCR, lists solely in-frame clones and lacks some. The data show approximately 2.5 million clones, with approximately 94% seen just once and 0.36% held by the top ten. Subsets obtained from CD4+ cells comprised CD45RA+ naive and CD45RA-negative memory cells. A remark on this clone: This CDR3 is also generated by other DNA sequences in the sample.

The material sequenced was naive CD4+ T cells from PBMCs. The subset is: CD45RA+ positively selected. The sequence came from a man younger than 30 in good health. Some clones in this sample may be carry-over from other donors' samples. The chain is built from TRBV5-1 and TRBJ2-5, with TRBD2 as a possible D gene (5 bases). CDR3 sequence: CASSSLPGEETQYF. DNA of the CDR3: TGCGCCAGCAGCTCGCTGCCCGGGGAGGAGACCCAGTACTTC. The full variable domain, with the rest looked up from reference TRBV5-1 and TRBJ2-5, is KAGVTQTPRYLIKTRGQQVTLSCSPISGHRSVSWYQQTPGQGLQFLFEYFSETQRNKGNFPGRFSGRQFSNSRSEMNVSTLELGDSALYLCASSSLPGEETQYFGPGTRLLVL.